This TCR beta chain was recovered during a study of T-cell memory formation after mild COVID-19. The study, taken as a whole, reports: CD8+ contracting clones occupied EMRA, while CD4+ ones occupied mainly CM and EM. The appearance of some responding clones in pre-infection memory suggested that cross-reactive memory joined.

TCRdb redid the calling of the 5' RACE reads with MiXCR, one entry per CDR3 protein. The repertoire holds around 300,000 distinct CDR3 sequences, 15% to 20% seen once, with 23% in the top ten. This clonotype was observed a few times. Its antigen is unknown. Germline V CDR1 and CDR2: DFQATT, SNEGSKA (reference sequence). After removal of 5 bases from V and 4 bases from J, the junction contained 9 bases not matched to a gene. This CDR3 has 15 amino acids. Sequencing was performed on PBMCs or a T cell subset sorted from them (not recorded which). This TCR derives from a man in his late teens or twenties who had mild COVID-19 (a few samples of this study predate the infection). Cell type and time point are not known. The rearrangement uses TRBV20-1 and TRBJ2-7; 12 bases line up with TRBD1. The CDR3 here is CSAFPRDRGLYEQYF. The DNA of the CDR3 is TGCAGTGCTTTTCCACGGGACAGGGGGCTGTACGAGCAGTACTTC.